A single sample gave rise to the 8 T cell receptor beta chains below, sequenced in a study of blood T cell repertoires in COVID-19. The method was immunoSEQ multiplex PCR; TCRdb's version includes in-frame clones alone and lacks a portion of them. This table holds roughly 300,000 clones, 90% found once. The sequencing input was peripheral blood. The receptors originated from a woman aged 25 to 39 with COVID-19, enrolled during active disease.

This rearrangement joins TRBV7-9 to TRBJ1-2, with D possibly being TRBD1 (6 bases). CDR3 size: 16 residues. Germline V gene sequence: CDR1 SEHNR, CDR2 FQNEAQ (reference sequence). The V end lost 6 bases, the J end lost 3 bases, and 20 bases lay between the germline ends. The CDR3, as DNA: TGTGCCAGCAGTTGGGGGGGACATAGGGCCGACTATGGCTACACCTTC. This sequence encodes CASSWGGHRADYGYTF.

The chain carries TRBV5-6 and TRBJ2-7, with a tentative D call TRBD1 (6 bases). The V end lost 4 bases, the J end lost 0 bases, and 11 bases lay between the germline ends. The germline gives CDR1 SGHDT, CDR2 YYEEEE. The CDR3 totals 14 residues. The CDR3 DNA reads as TGTGCCAGCAGCCCGGACAGAAGCTCCTACGAGCAGTACTTC. Amino acids: CASSPDRSSYEQYF.

V and J are TRBV10-1 and TRBJ1-5; 8 bases align to TRBD1. V trimming: 6 bases; J trimming: 5 bases; junction bases outside the gene matches: 6. The length of the CDR3 is 14 residues. Per germline, CDR1 WNHNN and CDR2 SYGVQD (reference sequence). As DNA, the CDR3 is TGCGCCAGCAGCCCAACAGGGGGGCATCAGCCCCAGCATTTT. Protein: CASSPTGGHQPQHF.

The J gene is TRBJ2-1, the V gene TRBV3-1 (or the pseudogene TRBV3-2), with TRBD2 as a possible D gene (6 bases). The CDR3 covers 13 residues. Germline lookup yields CDR1 LGHDT and CDR2 YNNKEL (reference sequence). Trimming took 1 base from V and 8 from J, leaving 9 bases between them. This CDR3 reads CASSQGTTDEQFF. In DNA, the CDR3 is TGTGCCAGCAGCCAAGGGACTACCGATGAGCAGTTCTTC.

The chain carries TRBV30 and TRBJ2-7, with D perhaps TRBD1 (6 bases). Germline V CDR1 and CDR2: GTSNPN, SVGIG (reference sequence). The CDR3 is 13 amino acids. Deletions cut 3 bases from V and 6 bases from J, with 15 bases between. CDR3 coding DNA: TGTGCCTGGAGGGGAACAGGGAGAACCGAGCAGTACTTC. Translated: CAWRGTGRTEQYF.

The rearrangement links TRBV5-4 to TRBJ2-5; the D gene is possibly TRBD2 (6 bases). The CDR3 runs to 14 residues. V gave up 3 bases and J gave up 1 base, with 10 bases separating them. Germline CDR1 SGHNT, CDR2 YYREEE (reference sequence). In DNA, the CDR3 is TGTGCCAGCAGCTCCCCGGGAGCCCAAGAGACCCAGTACTTC. Translating it yields CASSSPGAQETQYF. Filled out from reference TRBV5-4 and TRBJ2-5, the complete variable domain reads ETGVTQSPTHLIKTRGQQVTLRCSSQSGHNTVSWYQQALGQGPQFIFQYYREEENGRGNFPPRFSGLQFPNYSSELNVNALELDDSALYLCASSSPGAQETQYFGPGTRLLVL.

Comment on this clone: This same CDR3 is encoded by further DNA sequences in the sample. V usage is TRBV7-6 and J usage is TRBJ2-3, with D possibly being TRBD2 (7 bases). Germline CDR1 is SGHVS and CDR2 is FNYEAQ. V lost 5 bases and J 0 bases, leaving 15 bases between the germline ends. The CDR3 runs 16 residues. The CDR3: CASSLGGGSSTDTQYF. The CDR3, as DNA: TGTGCCAGCAGCCTAGGGGGGGGTAGTAGCACAGATACGCAGTATTTT.

This rearrangement joins TRBV19 to TRBJ2-2; tentative D call: TRBD2 (6 bases). The V end was cut by 4 bases, the J end by 6 bases, with 12 bases between. Germline assignment: CDR1 LNHDA and CDR2 SQIVND (reference sequence). The CDR3 spans 14 residues. The CDR3 bases are TGTGCCAGTAGTAGGGGGGTGGGTCCCGGGGAGCTGTTTTTT. Translating it yields CASSRGVGPGELFF.